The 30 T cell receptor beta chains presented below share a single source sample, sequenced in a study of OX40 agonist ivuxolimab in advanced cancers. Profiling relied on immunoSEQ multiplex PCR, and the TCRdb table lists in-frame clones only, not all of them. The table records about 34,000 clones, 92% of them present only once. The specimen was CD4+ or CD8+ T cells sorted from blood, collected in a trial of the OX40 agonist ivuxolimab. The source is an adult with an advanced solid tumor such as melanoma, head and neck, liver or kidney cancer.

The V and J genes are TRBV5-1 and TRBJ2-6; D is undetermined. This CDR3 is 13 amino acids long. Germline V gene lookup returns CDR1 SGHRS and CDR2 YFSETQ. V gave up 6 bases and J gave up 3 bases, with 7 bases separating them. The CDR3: CASTPDGANVLTF. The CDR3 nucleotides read TGCGCCAGCACCCCAGATGGGGCCAACGTCCTGACTTTC.

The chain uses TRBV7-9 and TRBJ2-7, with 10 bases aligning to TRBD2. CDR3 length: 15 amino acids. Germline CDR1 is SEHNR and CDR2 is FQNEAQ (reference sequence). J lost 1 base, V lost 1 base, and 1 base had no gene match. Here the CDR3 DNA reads TGTGCCAGCAGCTTAGTACTAGCGGGATCCTACGAGCAGTACTTC. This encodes CASSLVLAGSYEQYF.

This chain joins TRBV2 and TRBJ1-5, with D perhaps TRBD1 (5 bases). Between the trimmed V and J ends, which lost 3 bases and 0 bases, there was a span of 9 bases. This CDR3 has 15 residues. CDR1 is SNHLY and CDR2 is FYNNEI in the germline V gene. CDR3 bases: TGTGCCAGCAGTGACGAGGGGTATAGCAATCAGCCCCAGCATTTT. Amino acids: CASSDEGYSNQPQHF.

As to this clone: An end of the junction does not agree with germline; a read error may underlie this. CDR3 sequence: CASSLLRAAQETQYF. Written as DNA, the CDR3 is TGTGCTAGCAGCTTACTCAGGGCCGCTCAAGAGACCCAGTACTTC. This chain connects TRBV7-7 to TRBJ2-5; weak D call: TRBD1 (5 bases). CDR3 size: 15 residues. Germline V gives CDR1 SSHAT, CDR2 FNYEAQ (reference sequence). The entire variable domain, with the rest obtained from reference TRBV7-7 and TRBJ2-5, is as follows: GAGVSQSPRYKVTKRGQDVTLRCDPISSHATLYWYQQALGQGPEFLTYFNYEAQPDKSGLPSDRFSAERPEGSISTLTIQRTEQRDSAMYRCASSLLRAAQETQYFGPGTRLLVL.

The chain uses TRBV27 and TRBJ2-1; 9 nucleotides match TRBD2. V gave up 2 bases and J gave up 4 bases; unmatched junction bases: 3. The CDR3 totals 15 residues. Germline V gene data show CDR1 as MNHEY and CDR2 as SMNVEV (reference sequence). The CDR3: CASSLAGGGYNEQFF. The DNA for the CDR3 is TGTGCCAGCAGTTTAGCGGGGGGGGGATACAATGAGCAGTTCTTC.

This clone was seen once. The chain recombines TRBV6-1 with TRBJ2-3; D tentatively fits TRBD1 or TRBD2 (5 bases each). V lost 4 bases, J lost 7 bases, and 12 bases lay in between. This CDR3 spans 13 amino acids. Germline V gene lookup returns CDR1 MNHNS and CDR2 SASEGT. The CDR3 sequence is CASSASGTYTQYF. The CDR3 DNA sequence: TGTGCCAGCAGTGCCTCCGGGACCTATACGCAGTATTTT.

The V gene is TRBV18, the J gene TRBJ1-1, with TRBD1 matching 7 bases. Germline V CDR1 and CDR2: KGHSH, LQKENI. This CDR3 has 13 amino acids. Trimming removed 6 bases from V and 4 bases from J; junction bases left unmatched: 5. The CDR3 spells CASSTGTATEAFF. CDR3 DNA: TGTGCCAGCTCGACCGGGACAGCCACTGAAGCTTTCTTT.

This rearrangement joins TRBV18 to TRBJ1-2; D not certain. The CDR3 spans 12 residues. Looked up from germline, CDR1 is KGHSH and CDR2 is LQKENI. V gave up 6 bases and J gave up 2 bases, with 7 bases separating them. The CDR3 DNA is TGTGCCAGCTCCGCAGAAAACTATGGCTACACCTTC. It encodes CASSAENYGYTF.

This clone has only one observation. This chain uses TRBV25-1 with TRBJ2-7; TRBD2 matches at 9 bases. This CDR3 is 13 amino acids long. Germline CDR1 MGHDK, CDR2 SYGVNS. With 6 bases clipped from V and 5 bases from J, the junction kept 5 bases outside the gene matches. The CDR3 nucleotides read TGTGCCAGCAGCCTAGCGGGGCGAGACGAGCAGTACTTC. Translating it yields CASSLAGRDEQYF.

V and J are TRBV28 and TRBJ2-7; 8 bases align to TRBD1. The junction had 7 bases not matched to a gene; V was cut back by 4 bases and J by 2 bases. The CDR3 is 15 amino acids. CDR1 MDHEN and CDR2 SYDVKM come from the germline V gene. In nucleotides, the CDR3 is TGTGCCAGCAGTTCCGCCGGGACAGGAGCCTACGAGCAGTACTTC. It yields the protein CASSSAGTGAYEQYF.

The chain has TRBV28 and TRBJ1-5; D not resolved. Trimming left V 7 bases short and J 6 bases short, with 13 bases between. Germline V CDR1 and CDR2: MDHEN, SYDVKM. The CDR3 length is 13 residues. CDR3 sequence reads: CASTLLQIQPQHF. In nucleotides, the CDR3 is TGTGCCAGCACCCTACTACAGATTCAGCCCCAGCATTTT. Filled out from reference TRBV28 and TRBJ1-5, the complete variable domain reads DVKVTQSSRYLVKRTGEKVFLECVQDMDHENMFWYRQDPGLGLRLIYFSYDVKMKEKGDIPEGYSVSREKKERFSLILESASTNQTSMYLCASTLLQIQPQHFGDGTRLSIL.

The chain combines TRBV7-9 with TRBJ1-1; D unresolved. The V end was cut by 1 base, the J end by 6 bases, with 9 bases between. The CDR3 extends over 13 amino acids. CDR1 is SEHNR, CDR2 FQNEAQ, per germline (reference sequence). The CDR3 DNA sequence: TGTGCCAGCAGCTTAGGAGGGTGGGCTGAAGCTTTCTTT. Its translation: CASSLGGWAEAFF.

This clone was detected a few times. The CDR3 nucleotides read TGTGCCAGCAGCTTATCGGACACTCACTATGGCTACACCTTC. Protein product: CASSLSDTHYGYTF. This sequence joins TRBV11-2 and TRBJ1-2, with TRBD1 as a possible D gene (5 bases). V was clipped by 2 bases and J by 3 bases, with 10 bases between them. CDR1 and CDR2 (germline): SGHAT, FQNNGV. The CDR3 extends over 14 amino acids.

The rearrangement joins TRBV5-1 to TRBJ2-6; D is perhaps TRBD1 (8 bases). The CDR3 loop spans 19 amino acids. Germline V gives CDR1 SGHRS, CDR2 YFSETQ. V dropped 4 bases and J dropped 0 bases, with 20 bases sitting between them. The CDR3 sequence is CASSPRAGQVASGANVLTF. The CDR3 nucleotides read TGCGCCAGCAGCCCCAGAGCGGGACAGGTAGCCTCTGGGGCCAACGTCCTGACTTTC.

The CDR3 loop reads CASSLIGVYNEQFF. CDR3 DNA sequence: TGTGCCAGCAGCTTAATTGGGGTCTACAATGAGCAGTTCTTC. The genes are TRBV7-3 and TRBJ2-1; D remains unclear. Looked up from germline, CDR1 is SGHTA and CDR2 is FQGTGA. CDR3 size: 14 residues. V was shortened by 1 base and J by 3 bases, with 7 bases between the two germline ends. The full variable domain, in which reference TRBV7-3 and TRBJ2-1 provide the parts outside the CDR3, is GAGVSQTPSNKVTEKGKYVELRCDPISGHTALYWYRQSLGQGPEFLIYFQGTGAADDSGLPNDRFFAVRPEGSVSTLKIQRTERGDSAVYLCASSLIGVYNEQFFGPGTRLTVL.

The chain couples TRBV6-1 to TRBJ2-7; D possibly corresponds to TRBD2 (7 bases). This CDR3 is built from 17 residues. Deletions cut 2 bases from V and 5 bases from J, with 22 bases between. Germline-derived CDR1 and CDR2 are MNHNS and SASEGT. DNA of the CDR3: TGTGCCAGCAGTGAAAACCCCTTTGAGCGGGACACCCACGAGCAGTACTTC. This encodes CASSENPFERDTHEQYF.

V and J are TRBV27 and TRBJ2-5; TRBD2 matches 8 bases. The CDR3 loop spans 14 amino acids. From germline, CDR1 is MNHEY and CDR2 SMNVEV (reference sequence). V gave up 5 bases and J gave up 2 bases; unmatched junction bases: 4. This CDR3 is CASSISGAQETQYF. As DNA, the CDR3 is TGTGCCAGCAGTATTAGCGGGGCTCAAGAGACCCAGTACTTC.

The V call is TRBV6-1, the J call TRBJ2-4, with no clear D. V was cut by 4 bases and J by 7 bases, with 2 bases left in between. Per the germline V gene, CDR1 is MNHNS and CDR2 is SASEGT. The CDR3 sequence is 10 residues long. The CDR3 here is CASSGNIQYF. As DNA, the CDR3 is TGTGCCAGCAGTGGTAACATTCAGTACTTC.

The CDR3 region is CASSSSSGGPDNEQFF. For the CDR3, the DNA is TGTGCCAGCAGCTCGTCTAGCGGGGGGCCCGACAATGAGCAGTTCTTC. V usage is TRBV5-6 and J usage is TRBJ2-1; 11 bases are a match to TRBD2. Germline V gene data show CDR1 as SGHDT and CDR2 as YYEEEE. J was trimmed by 5 bases and V by 3 bases; bases with no gene match: 7. CDR3 length: 16 amino acids.

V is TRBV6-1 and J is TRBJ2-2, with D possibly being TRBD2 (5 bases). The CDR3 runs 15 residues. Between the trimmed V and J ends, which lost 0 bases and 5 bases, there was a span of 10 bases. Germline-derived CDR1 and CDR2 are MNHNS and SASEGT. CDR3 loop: CASSEAGEDTGELFF. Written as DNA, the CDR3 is TGTGCCAGCAGTGAAGCGGGAGAAGATACCGGGGAGCTGTTTTTT.

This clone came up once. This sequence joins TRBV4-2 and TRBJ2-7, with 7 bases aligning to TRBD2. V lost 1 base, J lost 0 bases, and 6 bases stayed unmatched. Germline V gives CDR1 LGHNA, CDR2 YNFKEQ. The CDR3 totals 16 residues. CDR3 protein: CASSQAPGGSSYEQYF. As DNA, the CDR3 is TGTGCCAGCAGCCAAGCTCCCGGCGGGAGCTCCTACGAGCAGTACTTC.

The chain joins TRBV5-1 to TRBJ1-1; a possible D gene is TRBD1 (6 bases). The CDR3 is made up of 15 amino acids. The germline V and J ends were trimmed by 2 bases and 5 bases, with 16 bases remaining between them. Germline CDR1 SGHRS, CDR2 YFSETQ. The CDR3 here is CASSFRGQGKTEAFF. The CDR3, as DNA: TGCGCCAGCAGCTTCAGGGGCCAGGGTAAGACTGAAGCTTTCTTT. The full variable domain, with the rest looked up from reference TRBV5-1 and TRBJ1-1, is KAGVTQTPRYLIKTRGQQVTLSCSPISGHRSVSWYQQTPGQGLQFLFEYFSETQRNKGNFPGRFSGRQFSNSRSEMNVSTLELGDSALYLCASSFRGQGKTEAFFGQGTRLTVV.

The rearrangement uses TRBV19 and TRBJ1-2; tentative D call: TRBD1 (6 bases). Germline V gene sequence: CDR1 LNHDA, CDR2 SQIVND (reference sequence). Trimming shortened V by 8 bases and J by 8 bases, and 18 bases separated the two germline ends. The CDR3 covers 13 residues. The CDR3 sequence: CASDLQGFGGYTF. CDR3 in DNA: TGTGCCAGTGATTTACAGGGTTTCGGCGGCTACACCTTC.

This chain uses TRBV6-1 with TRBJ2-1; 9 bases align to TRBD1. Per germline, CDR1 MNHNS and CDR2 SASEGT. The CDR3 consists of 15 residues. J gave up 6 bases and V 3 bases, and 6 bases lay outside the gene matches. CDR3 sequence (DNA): TGTGCCAGCAGTGAGGGGACAGGGCGGCTCAATGAGCAGTTCTTC. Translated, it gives CASSEGTGRLNEQFF.

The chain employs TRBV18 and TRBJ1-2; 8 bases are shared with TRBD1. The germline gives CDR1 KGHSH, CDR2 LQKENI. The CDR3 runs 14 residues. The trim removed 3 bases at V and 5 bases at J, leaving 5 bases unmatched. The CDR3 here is CASSPGQGGYGYTF. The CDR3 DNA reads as TGTGCCAGCTCACCCGGACAGGGAGGGTATGGCTACACCTTC.

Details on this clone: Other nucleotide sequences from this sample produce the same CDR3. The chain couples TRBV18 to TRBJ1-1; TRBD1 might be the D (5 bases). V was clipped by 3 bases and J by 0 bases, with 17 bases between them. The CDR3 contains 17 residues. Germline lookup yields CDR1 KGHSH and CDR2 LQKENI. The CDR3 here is CASSPAVSGHMNTEAFF. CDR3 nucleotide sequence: TGTGCCAGCTCACCGGCTGTAAGCGGACACATGAACACTGAAGCTTTCTTT.

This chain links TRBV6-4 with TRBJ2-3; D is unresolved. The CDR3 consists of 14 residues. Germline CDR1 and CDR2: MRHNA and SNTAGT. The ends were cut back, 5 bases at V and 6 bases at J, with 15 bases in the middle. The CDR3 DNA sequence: TGTGCCAGCAGTCCGGGCCATGGTTTCGATACGCAGTATTTT. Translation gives CASSPGHGFDTQYF.

CDR3 in DNA: TGTGCCAGCAGTTACGACTCCTACAATGAGCAGTTCTTC. It codes for CASSYDSYNEQFF. The rearrangement links TRBV6-5 to TRBJ2-1; no definite D call. In germline, CDR1 is MNHEY, CDR2 SVGAGI. Trimming left V 2 bases short and J 0 bases short, with 2 bases between. CDR3 length: 13 residues.

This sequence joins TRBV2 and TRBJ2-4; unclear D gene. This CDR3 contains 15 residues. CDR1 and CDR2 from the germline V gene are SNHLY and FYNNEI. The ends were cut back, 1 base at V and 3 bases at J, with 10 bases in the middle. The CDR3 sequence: CASSEDRWGKNIQYF. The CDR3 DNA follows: TGTGCCAGCAGTGAAGATCGATGGGGCAAAAACATTCAGTACTTC.

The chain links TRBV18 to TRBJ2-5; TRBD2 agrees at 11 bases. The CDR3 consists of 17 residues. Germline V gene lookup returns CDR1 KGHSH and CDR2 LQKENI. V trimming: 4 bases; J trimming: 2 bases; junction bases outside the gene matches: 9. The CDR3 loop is CASSLNVLAGVQETQYF. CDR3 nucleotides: TGTGCCAGCTCACTGAATGTACTAGCGGGAGTTCAAGAGACCCAGTACTTC.